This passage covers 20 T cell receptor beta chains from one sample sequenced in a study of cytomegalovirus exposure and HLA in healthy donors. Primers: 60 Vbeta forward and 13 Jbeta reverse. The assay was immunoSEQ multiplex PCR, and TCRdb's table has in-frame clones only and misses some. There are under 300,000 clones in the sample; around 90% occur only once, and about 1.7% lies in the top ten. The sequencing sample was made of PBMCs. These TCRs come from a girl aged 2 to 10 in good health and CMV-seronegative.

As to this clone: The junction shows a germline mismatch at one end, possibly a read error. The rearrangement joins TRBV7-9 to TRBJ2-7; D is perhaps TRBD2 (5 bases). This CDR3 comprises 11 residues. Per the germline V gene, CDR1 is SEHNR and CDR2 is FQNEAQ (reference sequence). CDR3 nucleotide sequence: TGTGCCAGCAGTTCCGACTACCTCGCGGACTTC. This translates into CASSSDYLADF.

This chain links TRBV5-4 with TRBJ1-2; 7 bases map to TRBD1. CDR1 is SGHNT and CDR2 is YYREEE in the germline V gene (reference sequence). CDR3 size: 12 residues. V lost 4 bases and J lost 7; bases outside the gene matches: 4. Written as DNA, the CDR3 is TGTGCCAGCAGCAGACAGGGCGGTGGCTACACCTTC. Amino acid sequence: CASSRQGGGYTF.

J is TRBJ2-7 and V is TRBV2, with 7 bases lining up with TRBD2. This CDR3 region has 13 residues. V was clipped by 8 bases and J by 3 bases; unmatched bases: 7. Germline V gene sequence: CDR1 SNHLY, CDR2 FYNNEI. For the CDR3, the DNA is TGTGCCAGCGCCAGCGGGGAAGACTACGAGCAGTACTTC. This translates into CASASGEDYEQYF.

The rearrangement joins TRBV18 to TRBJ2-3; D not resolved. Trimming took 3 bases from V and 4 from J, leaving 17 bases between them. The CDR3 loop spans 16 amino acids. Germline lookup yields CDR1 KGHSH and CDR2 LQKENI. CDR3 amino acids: CASSPLTAIFSDTQYF. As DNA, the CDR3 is TGTGCCAGCTCACCCCTAACAGCTATTTTTTCAGATACGCAGTATTTT.

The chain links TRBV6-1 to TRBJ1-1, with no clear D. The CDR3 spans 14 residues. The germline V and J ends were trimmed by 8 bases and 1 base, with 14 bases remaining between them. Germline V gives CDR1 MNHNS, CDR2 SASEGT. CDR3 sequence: CASLDSRGNTEAFF. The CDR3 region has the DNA TGTGCCAGCTTAGACTCGCGGGGGAACACTGAAGCTTTCTTT.

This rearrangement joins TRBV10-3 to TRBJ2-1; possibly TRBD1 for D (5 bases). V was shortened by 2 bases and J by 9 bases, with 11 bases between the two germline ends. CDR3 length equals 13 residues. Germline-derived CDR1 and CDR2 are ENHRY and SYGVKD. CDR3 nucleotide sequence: TGTGCCATCAGTGAGCAGGGATGGTTTGAGCAGTTCTTC. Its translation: CAISEQGWFEQFF.

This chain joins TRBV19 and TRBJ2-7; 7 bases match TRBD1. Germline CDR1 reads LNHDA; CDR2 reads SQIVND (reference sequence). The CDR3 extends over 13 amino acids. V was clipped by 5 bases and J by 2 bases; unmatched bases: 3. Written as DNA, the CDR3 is TGTGCCAGTAGTCTCGACAGGGCCTACGAGCAGTACTTC. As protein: CASSLDRAYEQYF.

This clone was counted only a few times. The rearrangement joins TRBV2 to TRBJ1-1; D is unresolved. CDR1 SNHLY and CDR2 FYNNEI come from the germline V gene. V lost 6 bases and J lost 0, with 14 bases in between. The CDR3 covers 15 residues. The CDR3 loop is CASRREDFMNTEAFF. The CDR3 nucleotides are TGTGCCAGCAGGAGGGAGGACTTCATGAACACTGAAGCTTTCTTT.

The CDR3, as DNA: TGCAGCGTTGAAATTAGCGGGAGGGCCCCGCGGGAGAGCGAGCAGTACTTC. Translating gives CSVEISGRAPRESEQYF. This chain joins TRBV29-1 and TRBJ2-7; TRBD2 matches at 11 bases. Per the germline V gene, CDR1 is SQVTM and CDR2 is ANQGSEA. The CDR3 length is 17 residues. V lost 2 bases and J lost 6; bases outside the gene matches: 15.

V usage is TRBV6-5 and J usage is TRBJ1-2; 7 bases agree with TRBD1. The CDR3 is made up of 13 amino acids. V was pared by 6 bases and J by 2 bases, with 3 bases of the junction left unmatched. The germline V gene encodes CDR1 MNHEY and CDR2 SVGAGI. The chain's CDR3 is CASRQTGNYGYTF. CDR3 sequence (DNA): TGTGCCAGCAGACAGACAGGGAACTATGGCTACACCTTC.

The CDR3 sequence is CASSLAQGPPRQYF. DNA of the CDR3: TGTGCCAGCAGCTTAGCACAGGGTCCTCCGCGGCAGTACTTC. The chain joins TRBV11-2 to TRBJ2-7; D possibly corresponds to TRBD1 (6 bases). From germline, CDR1 is SGHAT and CDR2 FQNNGV. The V and J ends lost 1 base and 9 bases respectively, with 16 bases between them. This CDR3 has 14 amino acids.

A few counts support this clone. The DNA of the CDR3 is TGTGCCAGCAGCCAAATGTCACGGGACACTGAAGCTTTCTTT. Translated, it gives CASSQMSRDTEAFF. The chain uses TRBV4-2 and TRBJ1-1, with D unclear. V lost 2 bases and J lost 3, with 10 bases in between. The CDR3 length is 14 residues. Germline V lookup: CDR1 LGHNA, CDR2 YNFKEQ.

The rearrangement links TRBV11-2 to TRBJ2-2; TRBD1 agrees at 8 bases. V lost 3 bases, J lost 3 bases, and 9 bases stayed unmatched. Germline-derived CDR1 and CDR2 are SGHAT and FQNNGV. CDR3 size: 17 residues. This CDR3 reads CASSFPRQGAHTGELFF. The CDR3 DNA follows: TGTGCCAGCAGCTTCCCTAGGCAGGGGGCGCACACCGGGGAGCTGTTTTTT. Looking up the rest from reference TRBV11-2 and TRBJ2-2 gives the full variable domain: EAGVAQSPRYKIIEKRQSVAFWCNPISGHATLYWYQQILGQGPKLLIQFQNNGVVDDSQLPKDRFSAERLKGVDSTLKIQPAKLEDSAVYLCASSFPRQGAHTGELFFGEGSRLTVL.

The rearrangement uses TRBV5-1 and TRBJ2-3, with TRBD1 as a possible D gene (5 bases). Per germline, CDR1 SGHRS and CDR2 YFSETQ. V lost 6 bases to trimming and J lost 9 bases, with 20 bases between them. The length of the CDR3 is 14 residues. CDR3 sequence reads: CASTRYPGKRTQYF. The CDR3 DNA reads TGCGCCAGCACCCGATACCCAGGGAAGAGAACGCAGTATTTT.

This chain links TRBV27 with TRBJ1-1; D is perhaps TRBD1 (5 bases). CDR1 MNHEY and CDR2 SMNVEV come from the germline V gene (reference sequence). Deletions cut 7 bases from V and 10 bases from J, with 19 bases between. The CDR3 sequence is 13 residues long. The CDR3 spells CASTSDPAGGAFF. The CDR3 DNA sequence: TGTGCCAGCACCTCCGACCCCGCCGGGGGAGCTTTCTTT.

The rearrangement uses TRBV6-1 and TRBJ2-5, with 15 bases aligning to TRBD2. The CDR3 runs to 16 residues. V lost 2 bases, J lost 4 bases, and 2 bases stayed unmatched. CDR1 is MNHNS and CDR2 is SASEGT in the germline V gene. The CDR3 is CASSEKGLAGGETQYF. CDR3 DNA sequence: TGTGCCAGCAGTGAAAAGGGACTAGCGGGAGGAGAGACCCAGTACTTC.

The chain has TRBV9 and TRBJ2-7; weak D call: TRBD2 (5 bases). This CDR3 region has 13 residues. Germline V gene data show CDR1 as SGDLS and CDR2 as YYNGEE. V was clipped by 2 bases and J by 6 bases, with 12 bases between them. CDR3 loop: CASSVGEVGEQYF. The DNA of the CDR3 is TGTGCCAGCAGCGTGGGAGAAGTGGGCGAGCAGTACTTC.

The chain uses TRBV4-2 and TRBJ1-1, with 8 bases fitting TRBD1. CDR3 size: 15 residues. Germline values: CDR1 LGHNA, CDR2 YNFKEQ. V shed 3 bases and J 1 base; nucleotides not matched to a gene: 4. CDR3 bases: TGTGCCAGCAGCCACCCAGACAGGGGGAACACTGAAGCTTTCTTT. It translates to CASSHPDRGNTEAFF.

This CDR3 is CASSTNRGTGELFF. CDR3 sequence (DNA): TGTGCCAGCAGTACGAACAGGGGGACCGGGGAGCTGTTTTTT. This chain links TRBV27 with TRBJ2-2, with TRBD1 matching 8 bases. V was pared by 5 bases and J by 5 bases, with 4 bases of the junction left unmatched. Germline CDR1 reads MNHEY; CDR2 reads SMNVEV (reference sequence). This CDR3 has 14 amino acids.

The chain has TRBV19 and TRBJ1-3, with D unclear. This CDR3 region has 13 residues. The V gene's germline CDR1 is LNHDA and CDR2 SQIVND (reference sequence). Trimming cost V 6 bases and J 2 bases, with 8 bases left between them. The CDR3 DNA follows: TGTGCCAGTAGCCTCGGGGCTGGAAACACCATATATTTT. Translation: CASSLGAGNTIYF.